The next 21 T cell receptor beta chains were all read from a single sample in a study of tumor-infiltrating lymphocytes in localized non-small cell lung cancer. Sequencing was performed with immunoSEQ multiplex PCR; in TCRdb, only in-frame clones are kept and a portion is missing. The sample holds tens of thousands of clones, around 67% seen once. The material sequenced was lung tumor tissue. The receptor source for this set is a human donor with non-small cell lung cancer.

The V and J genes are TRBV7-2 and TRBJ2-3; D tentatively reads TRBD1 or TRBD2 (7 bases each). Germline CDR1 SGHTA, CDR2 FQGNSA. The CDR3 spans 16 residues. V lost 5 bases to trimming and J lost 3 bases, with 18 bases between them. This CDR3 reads CASSAQGGAGTDTQYF. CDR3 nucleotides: TGTGCCAGCAGCGCCCAGGGGGGGGCTGGGACAGATACGCAGTATTTT.

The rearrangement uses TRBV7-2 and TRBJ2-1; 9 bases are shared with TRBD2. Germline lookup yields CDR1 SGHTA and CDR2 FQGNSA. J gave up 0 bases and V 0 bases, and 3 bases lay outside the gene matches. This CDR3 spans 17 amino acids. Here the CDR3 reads CASSLASGGPSYNEQFF. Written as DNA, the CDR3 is TGTGCCAGCAGCTTAGCAAGCGGGGGGCCCTCCTACAATGAGCAGTTCTTC. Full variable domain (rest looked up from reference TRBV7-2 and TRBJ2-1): GAGVSQSPSNKVTEKGKDVELRCDPISGHTALYWYRQSLGQGLEFLIYFQGNSAPDKSGLPSDRFSAERTGGSVSTLTIQRTQQEDSAVYLCASSLASGGPSYNEQFFGPGTRLTVL.

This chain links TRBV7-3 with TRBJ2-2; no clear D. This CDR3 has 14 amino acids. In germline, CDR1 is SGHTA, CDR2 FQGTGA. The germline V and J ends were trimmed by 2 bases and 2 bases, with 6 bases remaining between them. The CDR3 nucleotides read TGTGCCAGCAGCTTAGGGTCTAACACCGGGGAGCTGTTTTTT. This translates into CASSLGSNTGELFF. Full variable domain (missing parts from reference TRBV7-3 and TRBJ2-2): GAGVSQTPSNKVTEKGKYVELRCDPISGHTALYWYRQSLGQGPEFLIYFQGTGAADDSGLPNDRFFAVRPEGSVSTLKIQRTERGDSAVYLCASSLGSNTGELFFGEGSRLTVL.

The CDR3 is CASSRGASTYEQYF. CDR3 bases: TGTGCCAGCTCACGGGGGGCTTCTACCTACGAGCAGTACTTC. The chain joins TRBV18 to TRBJ2-7, with D perhaps given as TRBD1 or TRBD2 (6 bases each). This CDR3 is 14 amino acids long. Deletions cut 4 bases from V and 2 bases from J, with 12 bases between. Germline CDR1 KGHSH, CDR2 LQKENI.

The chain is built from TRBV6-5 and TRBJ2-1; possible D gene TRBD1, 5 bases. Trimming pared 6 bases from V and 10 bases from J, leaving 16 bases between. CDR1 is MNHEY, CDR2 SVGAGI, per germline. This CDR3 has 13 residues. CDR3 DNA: TGTGCCAGCAGCCGCAAGGGGTATCGAGAGCAGTTCTTC. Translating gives CASSRKGYREQFF.

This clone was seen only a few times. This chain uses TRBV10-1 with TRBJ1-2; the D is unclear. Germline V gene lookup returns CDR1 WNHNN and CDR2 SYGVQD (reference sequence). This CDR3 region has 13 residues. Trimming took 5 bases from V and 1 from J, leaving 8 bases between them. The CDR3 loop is CASSKEVNYGYTF. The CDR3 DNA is TGCGCCAGCAGTAAAGAAGTTAACTATGGCTACACCTTC.

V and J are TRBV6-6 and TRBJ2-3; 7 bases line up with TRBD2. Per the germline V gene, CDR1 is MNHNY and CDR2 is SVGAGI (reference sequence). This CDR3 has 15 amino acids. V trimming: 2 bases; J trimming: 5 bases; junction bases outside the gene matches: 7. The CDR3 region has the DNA TGTGCCAGCAGTTACACGGCGGGGGATCGAGATACGCAGTATTTT. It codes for CASSYTAGDRDTQYF.

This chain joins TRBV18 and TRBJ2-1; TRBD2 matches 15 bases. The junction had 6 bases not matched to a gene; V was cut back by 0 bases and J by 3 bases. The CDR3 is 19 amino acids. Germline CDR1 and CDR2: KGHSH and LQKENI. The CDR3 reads CASSPPRGTSGGIYNEQFF. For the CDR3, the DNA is TGTGCCAGCTCACCACCTCGTGGGACTAGCGGGGGGATCTACAATGAGCAGTTCTTC.

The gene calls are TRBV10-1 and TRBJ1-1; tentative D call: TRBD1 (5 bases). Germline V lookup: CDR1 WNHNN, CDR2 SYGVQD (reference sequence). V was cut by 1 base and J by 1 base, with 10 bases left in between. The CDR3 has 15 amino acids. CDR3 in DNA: TGCGCCAGCAGTGAGTATCGGGACCAGAACACTGAAGCTTTCTTT. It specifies CASSEYRDQNTEAFF.

CDR3 nucleotides: TGTGCCAGCAGCTCCTCCTCGGGCGGTACCCGCACCTTC. Protein sequence: CASSSSSGGTRTF. V is TRBV7-2 and J is TRBJ1-2; D is unclear. From germline, CDR1 is SGHTA and CDR2 FQGNSA. The CDR3 has 13 residues. V dropped 4 bases and J dropped 13 bases, with 19 bases sitting between them.

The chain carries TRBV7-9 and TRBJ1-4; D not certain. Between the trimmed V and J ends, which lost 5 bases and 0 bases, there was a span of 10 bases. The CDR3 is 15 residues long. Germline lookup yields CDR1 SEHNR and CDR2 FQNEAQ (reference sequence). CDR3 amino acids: CASSPTDATNEKLFF. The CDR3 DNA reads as TGTGCCAGCAGCCCAACTGATGCAACTAATGAAAAACTGTTTTTT.

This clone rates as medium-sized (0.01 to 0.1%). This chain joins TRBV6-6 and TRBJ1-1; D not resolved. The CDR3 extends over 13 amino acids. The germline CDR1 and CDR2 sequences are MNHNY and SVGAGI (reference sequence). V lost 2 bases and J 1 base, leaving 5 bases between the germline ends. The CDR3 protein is CASSYGTNTEAFF. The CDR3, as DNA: TGTGCCAGCAGTTACGGAACGAACACTGAAGCTTTCTTT.

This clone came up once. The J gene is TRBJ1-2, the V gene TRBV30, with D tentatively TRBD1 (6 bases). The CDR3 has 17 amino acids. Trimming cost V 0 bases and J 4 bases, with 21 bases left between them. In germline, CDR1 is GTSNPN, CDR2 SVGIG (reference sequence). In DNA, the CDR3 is TGTGCCTGGAGTGTAAGCCTTGTGTGGCAGGGGATCTATGGCTACACCTTC. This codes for CAWSVSLVWQGIYGYTF.

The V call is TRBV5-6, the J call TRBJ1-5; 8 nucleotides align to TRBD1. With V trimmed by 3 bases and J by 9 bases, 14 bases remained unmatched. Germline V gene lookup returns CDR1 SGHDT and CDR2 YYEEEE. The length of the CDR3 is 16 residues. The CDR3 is CASSSRQGTFLGPQHF. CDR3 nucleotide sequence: TGTGCCAGCAGCTCTCGACAGGGGACCTTCTTGGGGCCCCAGCATTTT.

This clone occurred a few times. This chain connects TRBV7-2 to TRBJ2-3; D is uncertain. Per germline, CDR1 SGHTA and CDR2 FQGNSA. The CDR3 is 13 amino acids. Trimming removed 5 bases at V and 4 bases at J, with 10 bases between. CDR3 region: CASSAGLADTQYF. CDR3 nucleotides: TGTGCCAGCAGCGCCGGCCTTGCAGATACGCAGTATTTT. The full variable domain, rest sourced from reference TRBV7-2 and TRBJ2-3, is GAGVSQSPSNKVTEKGKDVELRCDPISGHTALYWYRQSLGQGLEFLIYFQGNSAPDKSGLPSDRFSAERTGGSVSTLTIQRTQQEDSAVYLCASSAGLADTQYFGPGTRLTVL.

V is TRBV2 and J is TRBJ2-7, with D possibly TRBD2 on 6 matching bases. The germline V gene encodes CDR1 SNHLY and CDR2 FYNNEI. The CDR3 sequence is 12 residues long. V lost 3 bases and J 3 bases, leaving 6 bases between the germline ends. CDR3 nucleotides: TGTGCCAGCAGTGAGGAGGGCTACGAGCAGTACTTC. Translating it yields CASSEEGYEQYF.

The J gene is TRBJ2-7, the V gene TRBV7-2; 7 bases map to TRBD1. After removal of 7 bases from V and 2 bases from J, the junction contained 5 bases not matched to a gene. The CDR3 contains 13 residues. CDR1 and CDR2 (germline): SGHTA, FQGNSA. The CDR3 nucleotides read TGTGCCAGCACCAGACAGGGCACCTACGAGCAGTACTTC. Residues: CASTRQGTYEQYF. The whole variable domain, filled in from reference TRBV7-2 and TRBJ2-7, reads GAGVSQSPSNKVTEKGKDVELRCDPISGHTALYWYRQSLGQGLEFLIYFQGNSAPDKSGLPSDRFSAERTGGSVSTLTIQRTQQEDSAVYLCASTRQGTYEQYFGPGTRLTVT.

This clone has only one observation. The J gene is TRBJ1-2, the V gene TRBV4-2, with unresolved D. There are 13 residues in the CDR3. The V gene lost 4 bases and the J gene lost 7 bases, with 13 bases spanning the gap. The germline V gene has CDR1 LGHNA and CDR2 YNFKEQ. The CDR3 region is CASSLEGTVGYTF. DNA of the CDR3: TGTGCCAGCAGCCTCGAGGGAACGGTTGGCTACACCTTC.

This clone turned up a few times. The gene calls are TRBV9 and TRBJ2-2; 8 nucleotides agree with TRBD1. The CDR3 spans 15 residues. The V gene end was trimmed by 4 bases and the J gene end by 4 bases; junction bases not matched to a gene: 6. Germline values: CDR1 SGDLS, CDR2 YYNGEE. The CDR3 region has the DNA TGTGCCAGCAGCAAGGGACAGGTTCCCACCGGGGAGCTGTTTTTT. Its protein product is CASSKGQVPTGELFF.

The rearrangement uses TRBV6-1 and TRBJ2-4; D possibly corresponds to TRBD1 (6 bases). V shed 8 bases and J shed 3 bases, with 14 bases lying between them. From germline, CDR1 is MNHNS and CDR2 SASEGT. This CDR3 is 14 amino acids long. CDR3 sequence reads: CASGLRTDKNIQYF. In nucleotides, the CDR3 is TGTGCCAGCGGGCTAAGGACAGACAAAAACATTCAGTACTTC.

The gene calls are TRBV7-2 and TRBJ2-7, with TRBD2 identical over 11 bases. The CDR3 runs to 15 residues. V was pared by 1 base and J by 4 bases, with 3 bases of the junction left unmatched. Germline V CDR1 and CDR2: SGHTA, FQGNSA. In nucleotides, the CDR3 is TGTGCCAGCAGCTTAGTTAGCGGGGGGGCGTACGAGCAGTACTTC. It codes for CASSLVSGGAYEQYF.